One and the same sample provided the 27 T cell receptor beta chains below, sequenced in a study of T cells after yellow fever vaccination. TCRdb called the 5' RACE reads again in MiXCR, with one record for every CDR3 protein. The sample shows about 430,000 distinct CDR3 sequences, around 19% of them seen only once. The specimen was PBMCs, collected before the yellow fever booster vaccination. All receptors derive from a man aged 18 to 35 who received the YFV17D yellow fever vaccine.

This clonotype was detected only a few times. CDR3 in DNA: TGTGCCAGCAGTTTGATAGGGAGGGGTCTTACTGTGAAGAACACTGAAGCTTTCTTT. It specifies CASSLIGRGLTVKNTEAFF. The V gene is TRBV27, the J gene TRBJ1-1; D possibly corresponds to TRBD1 (5 bases). The CDR3 sequence is 19 residues long. Germline V gene sequence: CDR1 MNHEY, CDR2 SMNVEV (reference sequence). Trimming took off 3 bases at V and 1 base at J, with 24 bases between the two ends.

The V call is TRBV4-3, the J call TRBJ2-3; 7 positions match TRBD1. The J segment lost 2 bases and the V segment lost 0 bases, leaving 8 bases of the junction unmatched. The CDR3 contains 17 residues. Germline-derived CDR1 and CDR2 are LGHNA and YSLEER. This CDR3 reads CASSQDRGQPHTDTQYF. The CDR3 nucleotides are TGCGCCAGCAGCCAAGACAGGGGACAGCCCCACACAGATACGCAGTATTTT.

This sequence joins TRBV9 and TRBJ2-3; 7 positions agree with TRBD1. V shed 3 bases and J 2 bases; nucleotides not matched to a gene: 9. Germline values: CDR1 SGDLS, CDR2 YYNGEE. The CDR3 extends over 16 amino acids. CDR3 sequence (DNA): TGTGCCAGCAGCGCGAAGGGGGACAGATACACAGATACGCAGTATTTT. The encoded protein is CASSAKGDRYTDTQYF.

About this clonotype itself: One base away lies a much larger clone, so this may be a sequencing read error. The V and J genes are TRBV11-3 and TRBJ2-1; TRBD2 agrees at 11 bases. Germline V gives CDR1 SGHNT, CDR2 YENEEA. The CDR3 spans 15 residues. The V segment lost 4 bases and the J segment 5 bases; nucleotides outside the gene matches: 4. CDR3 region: CASSSTSGGNNEQFF. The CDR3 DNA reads TGTGCCAGCAGCTCTACTAGCGGGGGAAACAATGAGCAGTTCTTC.

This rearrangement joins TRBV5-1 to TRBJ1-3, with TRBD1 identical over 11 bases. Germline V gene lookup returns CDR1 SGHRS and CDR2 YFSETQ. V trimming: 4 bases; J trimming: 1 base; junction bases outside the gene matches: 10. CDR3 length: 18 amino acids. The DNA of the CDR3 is TGCGCCAGCAGCCAAGGGACAGGGGGACTACTATCTGGAAACACCATATATTTT. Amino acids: CASSQGTGGLLSGNTIYF. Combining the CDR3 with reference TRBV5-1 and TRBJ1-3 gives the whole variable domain KAGVTQTPRYLIKTRGQQVTLSCSPISGHRSVSWYQQTPGQGLQFLFEYFSETQRNKGNFPGRFSGRQFSNSRSEMNVSTLELGDSALYLCASSQGTGGLLSGNTIYFGEGSWLTVV.

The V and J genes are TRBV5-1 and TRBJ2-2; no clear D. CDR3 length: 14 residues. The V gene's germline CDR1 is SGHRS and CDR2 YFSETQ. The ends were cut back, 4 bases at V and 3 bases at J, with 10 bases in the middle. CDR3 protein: CASSNPADTGELFF. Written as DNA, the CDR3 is TGCGCCAGCAGCAACCCGGCCGACACCGGGGAGCTGTTTTTT. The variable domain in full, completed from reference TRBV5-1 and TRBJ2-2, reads KAGVTQTPRYLIKTRGQQVTLSCSPISGHRSVSWYQQTPGQGLQFLFEYFSETQRNKGNFPGRFSGRQFSNSRSEMNVSTLELGDSALYLCASSNPADTGELFFGEGSRLTVL.

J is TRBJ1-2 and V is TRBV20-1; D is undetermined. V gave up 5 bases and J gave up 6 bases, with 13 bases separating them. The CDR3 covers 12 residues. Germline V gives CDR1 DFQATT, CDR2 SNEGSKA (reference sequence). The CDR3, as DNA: TGCAGTGCTGAGGGCCGAGGTGATGGCTACACCTTC. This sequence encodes CSAEGRGDGYTF.

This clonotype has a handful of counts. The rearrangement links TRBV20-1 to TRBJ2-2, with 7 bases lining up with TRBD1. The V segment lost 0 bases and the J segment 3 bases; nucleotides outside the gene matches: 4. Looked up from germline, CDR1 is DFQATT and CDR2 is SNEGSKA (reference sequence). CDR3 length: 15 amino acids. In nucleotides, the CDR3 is TGCAGTGCTAGAGACCTGGGACAGTACACCGGGGAGCTGTTTTTT. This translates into CSARDLGQYTGELFF.

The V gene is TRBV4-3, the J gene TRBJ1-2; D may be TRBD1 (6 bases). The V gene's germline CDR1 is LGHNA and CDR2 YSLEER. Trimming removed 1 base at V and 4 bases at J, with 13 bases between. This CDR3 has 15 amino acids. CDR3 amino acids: CASSQAPQGTYGYTF. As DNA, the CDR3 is TGCGCCAGCAGCCAAGCCCCACAGGGTACCTATGGCTACACCTTC.

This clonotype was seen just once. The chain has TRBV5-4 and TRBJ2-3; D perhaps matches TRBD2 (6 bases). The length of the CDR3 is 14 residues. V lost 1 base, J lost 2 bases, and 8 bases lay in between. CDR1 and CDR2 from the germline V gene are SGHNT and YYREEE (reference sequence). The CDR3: CASSLTGVTDTQYF. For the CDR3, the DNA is TGTGCCAGCAGCTTGACGGGGGTCACAGATACGCAGTATTTT.

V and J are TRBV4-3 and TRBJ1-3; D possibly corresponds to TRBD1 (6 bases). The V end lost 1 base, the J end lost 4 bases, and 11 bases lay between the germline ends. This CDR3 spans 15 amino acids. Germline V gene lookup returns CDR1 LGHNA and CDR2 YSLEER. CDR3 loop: CASSQAFQGGNTIYF. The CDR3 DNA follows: TGCGCCAGCAGCCAAGCGTTCCAGGGGGGAAACACCATATATTTT.

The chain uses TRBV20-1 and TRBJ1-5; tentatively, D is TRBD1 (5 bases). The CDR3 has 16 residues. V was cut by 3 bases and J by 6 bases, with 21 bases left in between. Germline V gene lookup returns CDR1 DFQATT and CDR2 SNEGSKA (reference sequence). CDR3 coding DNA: TGCAGTGCTAGCCATCAGGTGAGGGCCAGGGCTCAGCCCCAGCATTTT. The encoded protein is CSASHQVRARAQPQHF.

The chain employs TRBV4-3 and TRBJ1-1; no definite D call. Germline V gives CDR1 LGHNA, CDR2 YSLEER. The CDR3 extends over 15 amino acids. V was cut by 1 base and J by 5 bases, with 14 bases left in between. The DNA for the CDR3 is TGCGCCAGCAGCCAAGTTATCCGGGTTCGGACTGAAGCTTTCTTT. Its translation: CASSQVIRVRTEAFF.

CDR3 DNA: TGTGCCAGTAGGCAGACAGCGTCCGGCTACACCTTC. It is translated as CASRQTASGYTF. The V gene is TRBV19, the J gene TRBJ1-2, with D possibly being TRBD1 (5 bases). CDR1 and CDR2 (germline): LNHDA, SQIVND (reference sequence). V lost 6 bases, J lost 8 bases, and 13 bases lay in between. The CDR3 totals 12 residues.

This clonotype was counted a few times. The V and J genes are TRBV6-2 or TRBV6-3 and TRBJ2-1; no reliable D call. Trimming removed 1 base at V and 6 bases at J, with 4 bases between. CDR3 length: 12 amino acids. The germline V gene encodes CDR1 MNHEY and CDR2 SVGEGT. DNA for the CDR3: TGTGCCAGCAGTTACTACGGCAATGAGCAGTTCTTC. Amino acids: CASSYYGNEQFF.

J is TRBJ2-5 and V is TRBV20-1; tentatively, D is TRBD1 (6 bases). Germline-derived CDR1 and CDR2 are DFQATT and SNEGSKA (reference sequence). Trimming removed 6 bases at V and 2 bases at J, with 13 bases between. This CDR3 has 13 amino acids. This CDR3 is CSATRTVQETQYF. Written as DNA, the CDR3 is TGCAGTGCAACGCGGACAGTACAAGAGACCCAGTACTTC.

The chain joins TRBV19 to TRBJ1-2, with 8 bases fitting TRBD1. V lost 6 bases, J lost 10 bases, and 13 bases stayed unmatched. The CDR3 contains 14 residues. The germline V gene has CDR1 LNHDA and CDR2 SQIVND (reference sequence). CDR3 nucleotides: TGTGCCAGTAGACGCCATCAACAGGGGGATGTCTACACCTTC. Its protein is CASRRHQQGDVYTF.

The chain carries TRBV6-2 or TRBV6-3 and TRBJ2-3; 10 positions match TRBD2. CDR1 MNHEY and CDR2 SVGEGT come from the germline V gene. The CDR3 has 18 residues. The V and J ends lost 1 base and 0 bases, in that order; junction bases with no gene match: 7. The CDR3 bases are TGTGCCAGCAGTTACTTAACTAGCGGGGCATCTAGCACAGATACGCAGTATTTT. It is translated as CASSYLTSGASSTDTQYF.

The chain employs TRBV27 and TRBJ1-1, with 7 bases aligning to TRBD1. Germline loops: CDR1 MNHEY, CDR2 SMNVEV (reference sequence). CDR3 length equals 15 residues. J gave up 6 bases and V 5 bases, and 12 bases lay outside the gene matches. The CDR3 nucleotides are TGTGCCAGCAGTCCCCGACAGGGAATGATTTCTGAAGCTTTCTTT. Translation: CASSPRQGMISEAFF.

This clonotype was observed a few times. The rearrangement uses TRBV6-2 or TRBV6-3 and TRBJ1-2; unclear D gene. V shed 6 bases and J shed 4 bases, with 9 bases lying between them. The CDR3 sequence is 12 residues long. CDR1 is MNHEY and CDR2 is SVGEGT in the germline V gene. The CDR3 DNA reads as TGTGCCAGCAGGCCAGGCTCCTATGGCTACACCTTC. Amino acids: CASRPGSYGYTF.

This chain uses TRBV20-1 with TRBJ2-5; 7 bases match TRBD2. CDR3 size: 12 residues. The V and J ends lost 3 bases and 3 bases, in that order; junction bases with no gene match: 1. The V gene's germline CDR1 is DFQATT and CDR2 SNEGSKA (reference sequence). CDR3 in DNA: TGCAGTGCTAGTCTAGCGGAAGAGACCCAGTACTTC. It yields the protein CSASLAEETQYF.

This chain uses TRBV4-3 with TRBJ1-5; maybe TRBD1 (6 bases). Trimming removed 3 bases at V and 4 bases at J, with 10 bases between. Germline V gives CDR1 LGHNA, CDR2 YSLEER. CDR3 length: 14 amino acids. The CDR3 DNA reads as TGCGCCAGCAGCCAGGCGGACAGTAATCAGCCCCAGCATTTT. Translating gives CASSQADSNQPQHF.

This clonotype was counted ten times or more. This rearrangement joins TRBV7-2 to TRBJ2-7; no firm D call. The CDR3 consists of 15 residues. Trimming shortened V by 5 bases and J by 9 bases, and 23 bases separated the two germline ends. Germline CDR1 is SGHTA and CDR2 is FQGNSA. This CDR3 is CASSPQRGPLIRQYF. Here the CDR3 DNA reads TGTGCCAGCAGCCCCCAACGAGGCCCTTTAATACGGCAGTACTTC. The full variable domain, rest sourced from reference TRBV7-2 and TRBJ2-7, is GAGVSQSPSNKVTEKGKDVELRCDPISGHTALYWYRQSLGQGLEFLIYFQGNSAPDKSGLPSDRFSAERTGGSVSTLTIQRTQQEDSAVYLCASSPQRGPLIRQYFGPGTRLTVT.

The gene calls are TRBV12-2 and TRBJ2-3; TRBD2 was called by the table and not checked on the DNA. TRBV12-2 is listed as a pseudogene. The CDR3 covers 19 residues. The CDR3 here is CASRLEIAGTSGAEDTQYF. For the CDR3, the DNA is TGTGCAAGTCGCTTAGAGATTGCCGGGACTAGCGGGGCCGAGGATACGCAGTATTTT.

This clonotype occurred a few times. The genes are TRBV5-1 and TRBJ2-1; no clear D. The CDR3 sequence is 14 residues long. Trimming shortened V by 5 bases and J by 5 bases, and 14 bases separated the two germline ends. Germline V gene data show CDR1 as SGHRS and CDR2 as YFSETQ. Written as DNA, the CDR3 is TGCGCCAGCAGTCTCTGGACCGAGGACAATGAGCAGTTCTTC. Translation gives CASSLWTEDNEQFF.

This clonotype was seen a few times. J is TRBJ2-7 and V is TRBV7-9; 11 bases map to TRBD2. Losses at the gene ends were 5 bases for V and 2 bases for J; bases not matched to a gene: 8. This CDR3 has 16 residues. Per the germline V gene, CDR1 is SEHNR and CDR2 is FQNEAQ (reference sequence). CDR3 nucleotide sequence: TGTGCCAGCAGCCACACGACTAGCGGGGTTACCTACGAGCAGTACTTC. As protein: CASSHTTSGVTYEQYF.

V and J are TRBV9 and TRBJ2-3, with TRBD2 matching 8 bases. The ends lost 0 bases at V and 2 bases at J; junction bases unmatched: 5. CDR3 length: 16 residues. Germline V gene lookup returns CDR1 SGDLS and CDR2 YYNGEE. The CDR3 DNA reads TGTGCCAGCAGCGTAGGACTAGCGCTGAACACAGATACGCAGTATTTT. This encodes CASSVGLALNTDTQYF. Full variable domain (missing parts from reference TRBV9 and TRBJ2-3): DSGVTQTPKHLITATGQRVTLRCSPRSGDLSVYWYQQSLDQGLQFLIQYYNGEERAKGNILERFSAQQFPDLHSELNLSSLELGDSALYFCASSVGLALNTDTQYFGPGTRLTVL.